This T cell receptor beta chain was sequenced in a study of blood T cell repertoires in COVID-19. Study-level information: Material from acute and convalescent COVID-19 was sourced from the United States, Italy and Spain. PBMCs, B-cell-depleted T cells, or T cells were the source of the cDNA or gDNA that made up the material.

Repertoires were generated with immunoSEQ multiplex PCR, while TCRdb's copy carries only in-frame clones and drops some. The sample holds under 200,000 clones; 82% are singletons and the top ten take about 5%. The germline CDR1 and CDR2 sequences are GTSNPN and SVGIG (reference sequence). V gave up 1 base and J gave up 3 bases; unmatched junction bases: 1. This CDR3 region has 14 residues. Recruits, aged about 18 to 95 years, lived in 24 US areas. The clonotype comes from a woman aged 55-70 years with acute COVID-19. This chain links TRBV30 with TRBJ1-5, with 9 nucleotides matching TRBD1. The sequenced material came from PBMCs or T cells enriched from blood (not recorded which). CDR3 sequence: CAWSGTGDNQPQHF. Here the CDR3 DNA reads TGTGCCTGGAGTGGGACAGGGGACAATCAGCCCCAGCATTTT. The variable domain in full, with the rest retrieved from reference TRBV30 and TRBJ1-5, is SQTIHQWPATLVQPVGSPLSLECTVEGTSNPNLYWYRQAAGRGLQLLFYSVGIGQISSEVPQNLSASRPQDRQFILSSKKLLLSDSGFYLCAWSGTGDNQPQHFGDGTRLSIL.